This entry lists 30 T cell receptor beta chains sequenced from one sample in a study of cytomegalovirus exposure and HLA in healthy donors. Primers included in the PCR were 60 Vbeta and 13 Jbeta primers. Sequencing was performed with immunoSEQ multiplex PCR; in TCRdb, only in-frame clones are kept and a portion is missing. Among roughly 200,000 clones listed, 75% to 85% were seen once. The sequenced material came from PBMCs. The receptors were sampled from a woman aged 55-75 years in good health and CMV-seropositive.

V gene TRBV28 combines with J gene TRBJ2-1; 8 bases are shared with TRBD2. Germline CDR1 reads MDHEN; CDR2 reads SYDVKM. The CDR3 spans 18 residues. The V gene end was trimmed by 5 bases and the J gene end by 8 bases; junction bases not matched to a gene: 20. CDR3: CASSTRLAGGSLGDEQFF. The CDR3 DNA is TGTGCCAGCAGTACCCGCCTTGCGGGGGGTTCCCTTGGGGATGAGCAGTTCTTC.

This clone was seen only a few times. V usage is TRBV9 and J usage is TRBJ2-1; TRBD2 matches 7 bases. Germline CDR1 reads SGDLS; CDR2 reads YYNGEE. There are 22 residues in the CDR3. Trimming removed 0 bases from V and 0 bases from J; junction bases left unmatched: 21. CDR3 nucleotide sequence: TGTGCCAGCAGCGTAGGGGACGGTGGTAGGCTAGCGGTTACGATCTCCTACAATGAGCAGTTCTTC. It codes for CASSVGDGGRLAVTISYNEQFF.

In DNA form, the CDR3 reads TGTGCCAGCAGCAAGGGACAGGGAGGATCCTACGAGCAGTACTTC. Its translation: CASSKGQGGSYEQYF. The chain carries TRBV7-9 and TRBJ2-7, with 9 positions matching TRBD1. CDR1 is SEHNR, CDR2 FQNEAQ, per germline (reference sequence). The trim removed 5 bases at V and 1 base at J, leaving 6 bases unmatched. The CDR3 is made up of 15 amino acids.

This clone was observed a handful of times. This sequence joins TRBV7-2 and TRBJ2-5; TRBD2 matches 7 bases. Germline CDR1 reads SGHTA; CDR2 reads FQGNSA. There are 14 residues in the CDR3. The ends lost 3 bases at V and 2 bases at J; junction bases unmatched: 3. The DNA for the CDR3 is TGTGCCAGCAGCTTTGAGCGGGGACAAGAGACCCAGTACTTC. The encoded protein is CASSFERGQETQYF. Full variable domain (outside the CDR3, taken from reference TRBV7-2 and TRBJ2-5): GAGVSQSPSNKVTEKGKDVELRCDPISGHTALYWYRQSLGQGLEFLIYFQGNSAPDKSGLPSDRFSAERTGGSVSTLTIQRTQQEDSAVYLCASSFERGQETQYFGPGTRLLVL.

V usage is TRBV29-1 and J usage is TRBJ1-4, with a possible D match to TRBD1 (6 bases). Germline CDR1 reads SQVTM; CDR2 reads ANQGSEA. V lost 4 bases to trimming and J lost 4 bases, with 13 bases between them. This CDR3 has 14 amino acids. This CDR3 reads CSVALARGNEKLFF. CDR3 bases: TGCAGCGTTGCTCTTGCCAGGGGTAATGAAAAACTGTTTTTT.

V and J are TRBV29-1 and TRBJ2-1; 15 nucleotides match TRBD2. Germline CDR1 SQVTM, CDR2 ANQGSEA. CDR3 size: 15 residues. After removal of 6 bases from V and 5 bases from J, the junction contained 5 bases not matched to a gene. CDR3 DNA sequence: TGCAGCGTCGCAAGGACTAGCGGGAGGGACAATGAGCAGTTCTTC. It translates to CSVARTSGRDNEQFF.

This chain links TRBV5-1 with TRBJ2-2, with 7 bases matching TRBD2. CDR1 and CDR2 from the germline V gene are SGHRS and YFSETQ. V shed 5 bases, J shed 6 bases, and the junction held 7 bases outside the gene matches. This CDR3 comprises 14 residues. CDR3 DNA sequence: TGCGCCAGCAGGCCGGCGGGACTACCCGGGGAGCTGTTTTTT. It translates to CASRPAGLPGELFF.

This chain links TRBV7-8 with TRBJ1-1, with a weak D call TRBD1 (5 bases). CDR1 SGHVS and CDR2 FQNEAQ come from the germline V gene. V was pared by 0 bases and J by 5 bases, with 13 bases between. The CDR3 runs 15 residues. CDR3 amino acids: CASSLAGGRGTEAFF. The CDR3 bases are TGTGCCAGCAGCTTAGCGGGGGGGAGAGGGACTGAAGCTTTCTTT. Full variable domain (missing parts from reference TRBV7-8 and TRBJ1-1): GAGVSQSPRYKVAKRGQDVALRCDPISGHVSLFWYQQALGQGPEFLTYFQNEAQLDKSGLPSDRFFAERPEGSVSTLKIQRTQQEDSAVYLCASSLAGGRGTEAFFGQGTRLTVV.

This sequence joins TRBV6-6 and TRBJ2-5; D call uncertain. Trimming took 2 bases from V and 5 from J, leaving 6 bases between them. Germline V gene sequence: CDR1 MNHNY, CDR2 SVGAGI (reference sequence). The CDR3 runs 12 residues. The DNA for the CDR3 is TGTGCCAGCAGTTACGGCAGGGAGACCCAGTACTTC. This codes for CASSYGRETQYF.

This rearrangement joins TRBV11-2 to TRBJ1-4; 8 nucleotides line up with TRBD1. V lost 3 bases and J lost 8; bases outside the gene matches: 5. Germline-derived CDR1 and CDR2 are SGHAT and FQNNGV. The CDR3 length is 14 residues. This CDR3 is CASSFQGAREKLFF. As DNA, the CDR3 is TGTGCCAGCAGCTTCCAGGGGGCGAGGGAAAAACTGTTTTTT.

As DNA, the CDR3 is TGTGCCAGCAGCTTACCTACGCTAGGAAGCCAGCCCCAGCATTTT. Residues: CASSLPTLGSQPQHF. The rearrangement uses TRBV7-2 and TRBJ1-5; D gene unclear. This CDR3 has 15 amino acids. Between the trimmed V and J ends, which lost 2 bases and 7 bases, there was a span of 15 bases. In germline, CDR1 is SGHTA, CDR2 FQGNSA. Complete variable domain (other parts from reference TRBV7-2 and TRBJ1-5): GAGVSQSPSNKVTEKGKDVELRCDPISGHTALYWYRQSLGQGLEFLIYFQGNSAPDKSGLPSDRFSAERTGGSVSTLTIQRTQQEDSAVYLCASSLPTLGSQPQHFGDGTRLSIL.

V gene TRBV5-1 combines with J gene TRBJ2-1; 7 nucleotides agree with TRBD2. The CDR3 loop spans 14 amino acids. After removal of 3 bases from V and 3 bases from J, the junction contained 3 bases not matched to a gene. From germline, CDR1 is SGHRS and CDR2 YFSETQ. CDR3 residues: CASSSSGNYNEQFF. The CDR3 nucleotides read TGCGCCAGCAGCTCCAGCGGGAACTACAATGAGCAGTTCTTC.

V usage is TRBV16 and J usage is TRBJ2-6; D is possibly TRBD2 (5 bases). Trimming removed 2 bases from V and 0 bases from J, with 5 bases in between. The CDR3 is 15 residues long. Looked up from germline, CDR1 is KGHSY and CDR2 is FQNENV. CDR3 sequence reads: CASSQGGSGANVLTF. CDR3 DNA: TGTGCCAGCAGCCAAGGAGGCTCTGGGGCCAACGTCCTGACTTTC.

CDR3 loop: CASSEGIGDNSPLHF. CDR3 coding DNA: TGTGCCAGCAGCGAGGGGATTGGAGATAATTCACCCCTCCACTTT. This sequence joins TRBV9 and TRBJ1-6; D possibly corresponds to TRBD1 (5 bases). The CDR3 length is 15 residues. V was cut by 3 bases and J by 5 bases, with 12 bases left in between. CDR1 and CDR2 (germline): SGDLS, YYNGEE.

This clone was picked up a small number of times. V is TRBV30 and J is TRBJ2-5, with 9 positions matching TRBD2. This CDR3 has 16 residues. Germline CDR1 and CDR2: GTSNPN and SVGIG (reference sequence). V lost 0 bases, J lost 5 bases, and 10 bases stayed unmatched. CDR3 sequence: CAWSVLRGGAWETQYF. The DNA for the CDR3 is TGTGCCTGGAGTGTACTTCGCGGGGGGGCATGGGAGACCCAGTACTTC.

This sequence joins TRBV30 and TRBJ1-3, with 7 bases matching TRBD1. CDR3 length: 12 amino acids. CDR1 and CDR2 from the germline V gene are GTSNPN and SVGIG (reference sequence). V gave up 8 bases and J gave up 5 bases; unmatched junction bases: 6. The CDR3 DNA reads as TGTGCCAGTGGGACAGCCAGAAACACCATATATTTT. Its protein is CASGTARNTIYF.

This clone was detected a few times. The J gene is TRBJ2-7, the V gene TRBV27; 9 bases line up with TRBD2. The CDR3 spans 16 residues. With V trimmed by 3 bases and J by 0 bases, 6 bases remained unmatched. Germline V CDR1 and CDR2: MNHEY, SMNVEV (reference sequence). The CDR3 sequence is CASSFFAGGSSYEQYF. In DNA form, the CDR3 reads TGTGCCAGCAGTTTTTTTGCGGGGGGGAGCTCCTACGAGCAGTACTTC.

The V call is TRBV27, the J call TRBJ1-1; D is perhaps TRBD1 (6 bases). CDR1 is MNHEY and CDR2 is SMNVEV in the germline V gene (reference sequence). Trimming removed 6 bases from V and 0 bases from J, with 11 bases in between. The CDR3 consists of 14 residues. The CDR3 here is CASSHQGLNTEAFF. The DNA of the CDR3 is TGTGCCAGCAGCCACCAGGGGTTGAACACTGAAGCTTTCTTT.

V and J are TRBV9 and TRBJ1-1; TRBD1 aligns across 12 bases. This CDR3 spans 17 amino acids. V lost 4 bases and J lost 7; bases outside the gene matches: 14. Germline V CDR1 and CDR2: SGDLS, YYNGEE. The chain's CDR3 is CASSPRTGTGGLFEAFF. CDR3 nucleotides: TGTGCCAGCAGCCCCAGAACAGGGACAGGGGGCCTGTTTGAAGCTTTCTTT.

The chain links TRBV18 to TRBJ2-6, with 9 bases matching TRBD1. Germline CDR1 and CDR2: KGHSH and LQKENI. The CDR3 has 19 residues. The V segment lost 0 bases and the J segment 0 bases; nucleotides outside the gene matches: 6. The CDR3: CASSPPGQGRTSGANVLTF. In nucleotides, the CDR3 is TGTGCCAGCTCACCACCGGGACAGGGTCGAACCTCTGGGGCCAACGTCCTGACTTTC.

The chain recombines TRBV28 with TRBJ1-2; possibly TRBD1 for D (6 bases). Per the germline V gene, CDR1 is MDHEN and CDR2 is SYDVKM. V lost 6 bases and J 2 bases, leaving 10 bases between the germline ends. The length of the CDR3 is 13 residues. The CDR3 nucleotides read TGTGCCAGCAGCCGGGACATAAACTATGGCTACACCTTC. Amino acid sequence: CASSRDINYGYTF.

This clone showed up just a few times. The J gene is TRBJ1-1, the V gene TRBV5-5, with TRBD1 identical over 7 bases. Germline CDR1 SGHKS, CDR2 YYEKEE (reference sequence). After removal of 1 base from V and 0 bases from J, the junction contained 6 bases not matched to a gene. The CDR3 contains 16 residues. The CDR3 spells CASSLSSGTVNTEAFF. Here the CDR3 DNA reads TGTGCCAGCAGCTTGTCATCCGGGACAGTGAACACTGAAGCTTTCTTT.

This chain connects TRBV18 to TRBJ1-1; D not resolved. This CDR3 comprises 15 residues. The germline CDR1 and CDR2 sequences are KGHSH and LQKENI. Trimming took 3 bases from V and 1 from J, leaving 12 bases between them. CDR3 sequence (DNA): TGTGCCAGCTCACCCCCACCGCCCGGGAACACTGAAGCTTTCTTT. It yields the protein CASSPPPPGNTEAFF.

This chain uses TRBV9 with TRBJ2-2; 10 bases are shared with TRBD1. The V segment lost 3 bases and the J segment 0 bases; nucleotides outside the gene matches: 5. CDR3 size: 17 residues. Germline CDR1 reads SGDLS; CDR2 reads YYNGEE. CDR3 in amino acids: CASSALGTGANTGELFF. The CDR3 region has the DNA TGTGCCAGCAGCGCTTTAGGGACAGGGGCGAACACCGGGGAGCTGTTTTTT.

In this sample, this clone turned up a few times. The CDR3 DNA reads as TGTGCCTGGAGTCCTCTACAGGGGATCTACGAGCAGTACTTC. Protein product: CAWSPLQGIYEQYF. The chain is built from TRBV30 and TRBJ2-7; 7 bases agree with TRBD1. Germline CDR1 is GTSNPN and CDR2 is SVGIG (reference sequence). CDR3 length: 14 amino acids. V gave up 2 bases and J gave up 3 bases; unmatched junction bases: 7.

V gene TRBV5-6 combines with J gene TRBJ2-7; TRBD1 matches 9 bases. The germline CDR1 and CDR2 sequences are SGHDT and YYEEEE. CDR3 length equals 16 residues. J lost 3 bases, V lost 4 bases, and 11 bases had no gene match. The CDR3 spells CASSPKSGTGSYEQYF. The CDR3, as DNA: TGTGCCAGCAGCCCAAAGTCCGGGACAGGGAGCTACGAGCAGTACTTC.

The rearrangement joins TRBV5-5 to TRBJ1-1; tentatively, D is TRBD1 (6 bases). Deletions cut 0 bases from V and 0 bases from J, with 9 bases between. The CDR3 loop spans 15 amino acids. CDR1 and CDR2 from the germline V gene are SGHKS and YYEKEE (reference sequence). The CDR3 DNA is TGTGCCAGCAGCTTGGGCGACAGGATGAACACTGAAGCTTTCTTT. It translates to CASSLGDRMNTEAFF.

DNA of the CDR3: TGTGCCAGCAGTGATCTTAGGGGGGGCGCGGAGACCCAGTACTTC. Translation: CASSDLRGGAETQYF. The chain carries TRBV25-1 and TRBJ2-5; D is possibly TRBD2 (7 bases). Germline V gene sequence: CDR1 MGHDK, CDR2 SYGVNS. The CDR3 consists of 15 residues. V gave up 3 bases and J gave up 5 bases, with 16 bases separating them.

The chain has TRBV19 and TRBJ2-7, with TRBD1 identical over 10 bases. Germline-derived CDR1 and CDR2 are LNHDA and SQIVND (reference sequence). Trimming removed 3 bases from V and 4 bases from J; junction bases left unmatched: 6. This CDR3 spans 15 amino acids. The CDR3 nucleotides are TGTGCCAGTAGTATTACGACAGGGGGCGTTTACGAGCAGTACTTC. Translation: CASSITTGGVYEQYF. Based on the CDR3 plus reference TRBV19 and TRBJ2-7, the full variable domain is DGGITQSPKYLFRKEGQNVTLSCEQNLNHDAMYWYRQDPGQGLRLIYYSQIVNDFQKGDIAEGYSVSREKKESFPLTVTSAQKNPTAFYLCASSITTGGVYEQYFGPGTRLTVT.

About this clone: A junction boundary mismatches the germline segment, possibly from a read error. The V gene is TRBV7-9, the J gene TRBJ2-1; TRBD1 might be the D (6 bases). The CDR3 covers 17 residues. CDR1 and CDR2 from the germline V gene are SEHNR and FQNEAQ (reference sequence). The CDR3 sequence is CASSLGRNREVVDERFF. The DNA for the CDR3 is TGTGCCAGCAGCTTAGGAAGGAACAGGGAAGTAGTCGATGAGCGGTTCTTC.